The 24 T cell receptor beta chains below come from one sample, sequenced in a study of blood T cell repertoires in COVID-19 (dated by TCRdb to the early 2020s). Preparation of the library involved the immunoSEQ multiplex PCR assay. Not all clones reach the TCRdb copy of this immuneACCESS table, which keeps in-frame sequences only. Checked studies attribute under half of the gap to unresolved V genes and leave the rest unexplained. The sample includes about 110,000 clones, with 60% to 85% observed a single time. The ten largest clones capture under 8% of the sample. The sample taken for sequencing was peripheral blood. The receptors originated from a man of 80 years or more with COVID-19, enrolled during active disease.

The chain links TRBV2 to TRBJ1-1, with no clear D. CDR1 and CDR2 (germline): SNHLY, FYNNEI. V lost 7 bases to trimming and J lost 5 bases, with 14 bases between them. The CDR3 has 13 residues. In nucleotides, the CDR3 is TGTGCCAGCACCTCCACCAGGCAAACTGAAGCTTTCTTT. Its translation: CASTSTRQTEAFF. Looking up the rest from reference TRBV2 and TRBJ1-1 gives the full variable domain: EPEVTQTPSHQVTQMGQEVILRCVPISNHLYFYWYRQILGQKVEFLVSFYNNEISEKSEIFDDQFSVERPDGSNFTLKIRSTKLEDSAMYFCASTSTRQTEAFFGQGTRLTVV.

A single count supports this clone. V is TRBV6-2 or TRBV6-3 and J is TRBJ1-1; D gene unclear. The ends were cut back, 2 bases at V and 6 bases at J, with 16 bases in the middle. This CDR3 region has 15 residues. Germline CDR1 is MNHEY and CDR2 is SVGEGT. The CDR3 DNA reads TGTGCCAGCAGTTACCTCCGAGGGTTTGCCGCTGAAGCTTTCTTT. It codes for CASSYLRGFAAEAFF.

The chain couples TRBV5-6 to TRBJ2-7, with 9 bases lining up with TRBD2. This CDR3 comprises 13 residues. The germline V gene has CDR1 SGHDT and CDR2 YYEEEE. Unmatched junction bases numbered 8, after V lost 8 bases and J lost 5 bases. The CDR3 DNA reads TGTGCCAGTGAAGGAGCGGGAGGCGACGAGCAGTACTTC. Its protein is CASEGAGGDEQYF.

CDR3 protein: CASRGQAGNTIYF. DNA of the CDR3: TGCGCCAGCAGGGGACAGGCCGGAAACACCATATATTTT. The genes are TRBV23-1 and TRBJ1-3, with 8 bases aligning to TRBD1. TRBV23-1 belongs to the ORF category, with a function that is uncertain. The CDR3 has 13 residues. V trimming: 6 bases; J trimming: 4 bases; junction bases outside the gene matches: 2.

The rearrangement joins TRBV28 to TRBJ1-1; the D is unclear. The CDR3 runs to 17 residues. The V gene lost 5 bases and the J gene lost 0 bases, with 19 bases spanning the gap. Germline loops: CDR1 MDHEN, CDR2 SYDVKM. CDR3 bases: TGTGCCAGCAGTACTTCCCCTCCCGGGAGGATGAACACTGAAGCTTTCTTT. Its translation is CASSTSPPGRMNTEAFF.

The gene calls are TRBV15 and TRBJ1-4; TRBD1 matches at 8 bases. The CDR3 contains 15 residues. The trim removed 5 bases at V and 8 bases at J, leaving 10 bases unmatched. The V gene's germline CDR1 is LNHNV and CDR2 YYDKDF (reference sequence). The CDR3 region is CATSVHRGLLEKLFF. The CDR3 coding sequence is TGTGCCACCAGCGTCCACAGGGGGTTATTGGAAAAACTGTTTTTT.

The CDR3 spells CSVELAGTGELFF. As DNA, the CDR3 is TGCAGCGTTGAACTAGCGGGAACCGGGGAGCTGTTTTTT. The chain employs TRBV29-1 and TRBJ2-2; 9 bases agree with TRBD2. This CDR3 has 13 residues. Trimming at V came to 2 bases and at J to 5 bases, leaving 0 bases not matched to a gene. Germline loops: CDR1 SQVTM, CDR2 ANQGSEA.

The V call is TRBV6-5, the J call TRBJ2-2; the D gene is possibly TRBD2 (5 bases). The CDR3 sequence is 15 residues long. V lost 4 bases to trimming and J lost 6 bases, with 15 bases between them. Germline V gene lookup returns CDR1 MNHEY and CDR2 SVGAGI. CDR3 loop: CASSSAASGSGELFF. Written as DNA, the CDR3 is TGTGCCAGCAGTTCGGCAGCCTCGGGGTCCGGGGAGCTGTTTTTT.

This chain links TRBV5-4 with TRBJ2-2; the D is unclear. The CDR3 totals 14 residues. The ends were cut back, 1 base at V and 9 bases at J, with 13 bases in the middle. In germline, CDR1 is SGHNT, CDR2 YYREEE (reference sequence). Here the CDR3 DNA reads TGTGCCAGCAGCTTGTCCGTCGAGCCACGGGAGCTGTTTTTT. Residues: CASSLSVEPRELFF.

The chain carries TRBV11-2 and TRBJ1-5, with TRBD1 identical over 8 bases. This CDR3 is built from 14 residues. CDR1 and CDR2 (germline): SGHAT, FQNNGV. V was pared by 4 bases and J by 5 bases, with 4 bases of the junction left unmatched. The CDR3 DNA reads as TGTGCCAGCAGCTCAGGACAGGGCGATCAGCCCCAGCATTTT. This encodes CASSSGQGDQPQHF.

This sequence joins TRBV28 and TRBJ1-1, with D unresolved. V was clipped by 2 bases and J by 1 base, with 8 bases between them. CDR3 size: 14 residues. The germline CDR1 and CDR2 sequences are MDHEN and SYDVKM. The DNA of the CDR3 is TGTGCCAGCAGTTTAGGGCACCAGAACACTGAAGCTTTCTTT. As protein: CASSLGHQNTEAFF.

The chain carries TRBV7-9 and TRBJ2-5; perhaps TRBD2 as D (5 bases). V lost 6 bases and J lost 0, with 17 bases in between. The CDR3 is 16 amino acids. Germline values: CDR1 SEHNR, CDR2 FQNEAQ (reference sequence). CDR3 sequence (DNA): TGTGCCAGCAGACCACTAGGCGGTTTGTACCAAGAGACCCAGTACTTC. This gives the protein CASRPLGGLYQETQYF.

This clone has just a few counts. The V and J genes are TRBV19 and TRBJ2-1; 13 bases line up with TRBD2. This CDR3 has 19 amino acids. CDR1 is LNHDA, CDR2 SQIVND, per germline (reference sequence). J gave up 12 bases and V 3 bases, and 20 bases lay outside the gene matches. This chain's CDR3 is CASSILTGVRTSGSQSQFF. In DNA, the CDR3 is TGTGCCAGTAGTATTCTAACCGGGGTGCGGACTAGCGGGAGTCAATCGCAGTTCTTC.

Only one count was recorded for this clone. This specimen includes other DNA sequences encoding the same CDR3. The chain employs TRBV5-1 and TRBJ2-1, with 7 bases identical to TRBD1. V dropped 0 bases and J dropped 3; count of bases not matched to a gene: 0. The CDR3 totals 14 residues. Germline V lookup: CDR1 SGHRS, CDR2 YFSETQ. This CDR3 is CASSLGDSYNEQFF. DNA for the CDR3: TGCGCCAGCAGCTTGGGGGACAGCTACAATGAGCAGTTCTTC.

DNA for the CDR3: TGTGCCAGCAGCCAAGGGAGGAATACGCAGTATTTT. Translation: CASSQGRNTQYF. The rearrangement joins TRBV7-2 to TRBJ2-3, with D tentatively TRBD2 (6 bases). The V and J ends lost 5 bases and 7 bases respectively, with 10 bases between them. This CDR3 has 12 residues. From germline, CDR1 is SGHTA and CDR2 FQGNSA.

This clone showed up just once. The chain recombines TRBV19 with TRBJ2-7, with 8 bases aligning to TRBD2. The CDR3 is 15 residues long. J gave up 7 bases and V 1 base, and 9 bases lay outside the gene matches. The germline V gene encodes CDR1 LNHDA and CDR2 SQIVND (reference sequence). CDR3 coding DNA: TGTGCCAGTAGTATAGCTCCGGGAGGGCCTCGGGAGCAGTACTTC. Protein sequence: CASSIAPGGPREQYF.

This clone appeared once. Within the sample, other DNA sequences also encode this same CDR3. The chain links TRBV7-9 to TRBJ2-2; tentative D call: TRBD1 (5 bases). CDR1 is SEHNR, CDR2 FQNEAQ, per germline (reference sequence). This CDR3 contains 13 residues. Between the trimmed V and J ends, which lost 5 bases and 5 bases, there was a span of 9 bases. The CDR3: CASSPQGTGELFF. As DNA, the CDR3 is TGTGCCAGCAGCCCCCAGGGAACCGGGGAGCTGTTTTTT.

The chain uses TRBV27 and TRBJ1-5; D not certain. The CDR3 spans 15 residues. Looked up from germline, CDR1 is MNHEY and CDR2 is SMNVEV (reference sequence). Trimming left V 4 bases short and J 4 bases short, with 14 bases between. CDR3 bases: TGTGCCAGCAGTTCGAGTATTGTCTCGAATCAGCCCCAGCATTTT. This translates into CASSSSIVSNQPQHF.

The rearrangement links TRBV7-2 to TRBJ1-4; D may be TRBD1 (5 bases). The V and J ends lost 2 bases and 0 bases respectively, with 10 bases between them. The CDR3 has 16 amino acids. The V gene's germline CDR1 is SGHTA and CDR2 FQGNSA. The CDR3 reads CASSLRGGATNEKLFF. In nucleotides, the CDR3 is TGTGCCAGCAGCTTACGCGGAGGGGCAACTAATGAAAAACTGTTTTTT. Using reference TRBV7-2 and TRBJ1-4 for the parts outside the CDR3, the full variable domain is GAGVSQSPSNKVTEKGKDVELRCDPISGHTALYWYRQSLGQGLEFLIYFQGNSAPDKSGLPSDRFSAERTGGSVSTLTIQRTQQEDSAVYLCASSLRGGATNEKLFFGSGTQLSVL.

V usage is TRBV28 and J usage is TRBJ1-2; no clear D. The V and J ends lost 6 bases and 1 base respectively, with 15 bases between them. The CDR3 is 15 residues long. Germline V gene lookup returns CDR1 MDHEN and CDR2 SYDVKM. The CDR3 region has the DNA TGTGCCAGCAGCACTACCGACGGAAATAACTATGGCTACACCTTC. It encodes CASSTTDGNNYGYTF.

V is TRBV29-1 and J is TRBJ2-1, with 8 bases identical to TRBD2. Per the germline V gene, CDR1 is SQVTM and CDR2 is ANQGSEA. The CDR3 is made up of 14 amino acids. V gave up 4 bases and J gave up 6 bases; unmatched junction bases: 8. DNA for the CDR3: TGCAGCGTTGGGGGGGAAACTAGCGGCAATGAGCAGTTCTTC. It translates to CSVGGETSGNEQFF.

The chain carries TRBV25-1 and TRBJ1-2, with a tentative D call TRBD1 (5 bases). The germline V gene encodes CDR1 MGHDK and CDR2 SYGVNS. The CDR3 consists of 11 residues. V lost 8 bases and J lost 4, with 8 bases in between. DNA of the CDR3: TGTGCCAGCGGCGGGGCCTATGGCTACACCTTC. This codes for CASGGAYGYTF.

This chain joins TRBV28 and TRBJ2-7, with 9 bases fitting TRBD2. Trimming at V came to 5 bases and at J to 6 bases, leaving 8 bases not matched to a gene. This CDR3 is 14 amino acids long. Germline CDR1 reads MDHEN; CDR2 reads SYDVKM. This CDR3 reads CASSPGGRALEQYF. In nucleotides, the CDR3 is TGTGCCAGCAGTCCCGGCGGGAGGGCACTCGAGCAGTACTTC.

This clone was detected once. The V gene is TRBV6-5, the J gene TRBJ1-6; 8 positions agree with TRBD1. V was pared by 0 bases and J by 8 bases, with 6 bases of the junction left unmatched. This CDR3 is built from 16 residues. CDR1 and CDR2 from the germline V gene are MNHEY and SVGAGI. In DNA form, the CDR3 reads TGTGCCAGCAGTTACTCGTTACAGGGGGGAGATTCACCCCTCCACTTT. Translated, it gives CASSYSLQGGDSPLHF.